Listed here is a single TCR beta chain. In its sample, this clone was seen a few times. Its antigen is unknown. No quality values exist for individual bases; no much larger clone is one base distant. The data derive from a study of cytomegalovirus exposure and HLA in healthy donors (dated by TCRdb to the late 2010s). As for the study more broadly: According to an earlier analysis of 587 of the donors, 150 million to 200 million T cells yielded roughly 110 million unique TCR beta sequences and about 300 Gb of sequence data. An early release covering around 630 HLA-typed donors comprised approximately 300 gigabases of sequencing data and roughly 85 million unique TCR sequences. Of the 300 to 450 genotyped donors, approximately 83% fell in the genetic ancestry cluster associated with self-reported Caucasian donors. The aim of the study was to test whether cataloging public T cell receptors could identify signatures of past pathogen exposure. Using immunosequencing, the study profiled T cell repertoires from about 620 subjects and related those repertoires to cytomegalovirus serostatus. A separate validation cohort of roughly 120 different subjects was used in addition to the approximately 700-subject first cohort. The study combined high-throughput TCR immunosequencing, statistical association of individual TCRs with disease status, and machine learning to predict cytomegalovirus infection status. To study patterns of TCR occurrence, a later analysis re-analyzed previously published TCR beta repertoires from several hundred donors and added high-resolution HLA genotyping. In the later analysis, no new phenotypic data were used to find candidate immune exposures; instead, reliance was placed on TCR beta sequences and their occurrence across donors. To decide whether each TCR beta V gene segment behaved as functional or pseudogenic, an earlier analysis of 587 of the donors relied on high-throughput TCR beta sequencing. Donor age, sex, ethnicity and CMV serostatus were compiled alongside the repertoire data. Genome-wide SNP genotypes for about 65% of the 666 donors were used in a later genetic analysis, which treated that subset as a discovery cohort. All discovery cohort repertoires had been generated using a single sequencing platform. Both class I and class II loci were covered by HLA typing, at four-digit resolution. Typing coverage varied by locus: roughly 620-630 donors for A, B, C, DRB1 and DQB1; 522 for DQA1; about 600 for DPA1; approximately 470 for DPB1. Four to six DR-DQ haplotypes were handled as single units for association and clustering, since linkage in the cohort was strong. Among approximately 370 genotyped donors of the cohort, an average of approximately 220,000 unique TCR beta nucleotide sequences was sequenced per donor, of which 15% to 20% were non-productive.

In total, fewer than 750 healthy bone marrow donors made up the cohort. At the time of sampling, all cohort members were nominally healthy, though unrecorded immune exposures were likely present. The donor tested CMV seronegative and was one of the 352 seronegative cohort members. A peripheral blood sample was collected from each donor, and TCR beta sequencing was performed on peripheral blood mononuclear cells. The Qiagen DNeasy Blood Extraction Kit was used to extract genomic DNA from the blood cell samples. Study-level results and caveats: When HLA alleles, especially DR and DQ, strongly co-occurred, TCR associations were difficult to assign to individual alleles. In a later genetic analysis, a missense DCLRE1C variant was associated with V-gene and J-gene trimming of TCR beta chains, and the association was replicated in an independent cohort. In a later analysis, TCR association rates were found to vary across HLA loci, with the most associated TCRs seen for DRB1 alleles and the fewest for HLA-C alleles. A group of highly shared sequence variants was considered likely to be a technical artifact of the sequencing pipeline. Several of the top co-occurrence clusters appeared to be linked to parvovirus B19, influenza, CMV and Epstein-Barr virus, according to a later analysis. In this cohort, only TCR beta chains were sequenced, and detectable features were limited by the absence of alpha or paired-chain data. CMV serostatus was the only immune exposure information available for the cohort. HLA typing was unavailable for some donors at each locus, so association tests used only the typed subset. According to the authors, the approach could potentially be generalized to other disease states and immunological phenotypes. A total of 150 to 200 TCR beta chains were listed by the study as associated with cytomegalovirus. Compared with equally common non-associated chains, HLA-associated TCR beta chains in a later analysis were more clonally expanded and had lower generation probabilities. Because the 87-base-pair reads could not distinguish some IMGT-functional V segments, including TRBV6-2 and TRBV6-3, those segments were excluded. Most CMV-associated TCR beta chains appeared to be HLA-restricted in a later analysis, and the HLA associations seemed to be driven largely by CMV exposure. A further reported finding was that TCR beta sequences accurately predicted the HLA-A and HLA-B alleles for most subjects in the first cohort. A later genetic analysis reported fewer N-insertions in productive TCRs among donors in an Asian-associated ancestry cluster than the approximately 700-donor mean. Linkage disequilibrium might explain the correlated functional status among segregating V segments, but an unknown experimental factor could not be excluded. Three of the identified cytomegalovirus-associated TCR beta chains were confirmed in vitro to be specific for cytomegalovirus antigens. Because counts were too low, about 18 rarely observed V segments, including chromosome 9 orphons, were left out of the earlier analysis of 587 of the donors. Broadly in line with IMGT annotations, most TCR beta V segments showed up in productive rearrangements about 90% or about 30% of the time in an earlier analysis of approximately 600 of the donors. The presence/absence analyses assumed that sequencing depth was roughly uniform across donors, and that assumption may not be true. Specific HLA alleles were associated with more than 15,000 TCR beta sequences at a false discovery rate of 0.05 in a later analysis. Most TCR sequences were observed very rarely across donors, whereas some public TCRs were present in many individuals. The classifier was reported to diagnose cytomegalovirus status with high specificity and sensitivity in both the original cohort and the validation cohort.

For this chain, trimming is 0 bases at the V end and 7 bases at the J end, and the number of junction bases without a gene match is 2. Taken from the germline V gene, the CDR1 and CDR2 loops are SGDLS and YYNGEE. The CDR3 spans 15 residues, from the cysteine through the phenylalanine. Only CDR3 DNA is held: 45 bases, read in frame from base 1. Preparation of the library involved the immunoSEQ multiplex PCR assay. A mixture of 60 forward primers for TCR Vbeta segments and 13 reverse primers for TCR Jbeta segments was used in the multiplex PCR. A multiplex PCR assay on genomic DNA amplified the CDR3 region of rearranged TCR beta genes. The Illumina HiSeq System was used to sequence the amplified TCR beta libraries as 87-base-pair reads. Per the authors' processing: Across the 666 repertoires, a later analysis counted some 81 million unique TCR beta chains, approximately 10 million of which were shared by at least two donors. To remove PCR and sequencing errors, raw reads were error-corrected and collapsed into unique sequences using a nearest-neighbor algorithm that merged closely related sequences. Alignment of CDR3 sequences to IMGT reference sequences was used to assign V, D and J gene segments. For a sequence to be retained, a match of at least six nucleotides to both a V gene segment and a J gene segment was required. A rearrangement counted as productive if the CDR3 had no stop codons and remained in frame with V and J, and every other rearrangement counted as non-productive. CDR3 was defined by IMGT convention, running from the second conserved V-encoded cysteine to the conserved J-encoded phenylalanine. The earlier analysis of about 610 of the donors excluded sequences that lacked an unambiguous match to a single V gene segment. In an earlier analysis of some 590 of the donors, V segments were called functional above 56.7% productive rearrangements and were called segregating when the between-donor standard deviation exceeded 5%. A statistical classification framework was built to diagnose cytomegalovirus status from the catalog of TCR beta chain sequences. In a later analysis, TCR nucleotide sequences were compared against IMGT/GENE-DB human TR gene sequences so that V and J genes could be assigned. In a later analysis, CDR3 sequences and most-parsimonious VDJ recombination scenarios were assigned using the TCRdist pipeline. In a later analysis, each TCR beta chain was defined by its CDR3 amino acid sequence together with its V-gene family, and reads lacking a unique V-gene family were excluded. As a way to deal with suspected cross-contamination and a sequencing artifact, a later analysis dropped hundreds of nucleotide sequences that were highly shared and had low generation probability. In a later analysis, a clonal expansion index for each public chain was calculated from normalized within-repertoire ranks of inferred template counts. A later analysis computed generation probabilities with a VDJ recombination model fitted to out-of-frame rearrangements, and checked the results against IGoR. Hypergeometric tests were used in a later analysis to score TCR-TCR, TCR-HLA and TCR-CMV co-occurrence, with a repertoire-size bias correction applied to the TCR pairs. To estimate false discovery rates, a later analysis permuted the HLA or CMV assignments 20 times. In a later analysis, co-occurring TCRs were grouped with DBSCAN, and TCRdist sequence similarity was added when clustering was performed within HLA-allele-positive subsets. Co-occurrence clustering excluded repertoires with fewer than 30,000 or more than 120,000 public chains, plus five with anomalous nucleotide sharing. Sourced from immuneACCESS, this table was stored by TCRdb with only in-frame sequences that have V and J called. A share of the clones is absent; for the studies checked, an unresolved V gene accounts for under half, and the remainder has no known explanation. That table supplies the V and J calls and clone size; D and trimming were determined from the DNA. This sample is represented by about 98,000 clones; around 70% of them were singletons. Roughly 2.5% of the sample is held by the ten biggest clonotypes.

Here the chain combines TRBV9 and TRBJ2-1; 12 central nucleotides agree with TRBD2. The sequence was collected from a man aged 45 to 65 in good health and CMV-seronegative. Specimen: PBMCs. The DNA sequence is given as TGTGCCAGCAGCGTAGCTAGCGGGGGGGGTAATGAGCAGTTCTTC. Translation gives CASSVASGGGNEQFF.